These 13 T cell receptor beta chains share one sample of origin, sequenced in a study of CD8 T cells in ankylosing spondylitis. Via MiXCR, TCRdb re-called the 5' RACE reads, giving one row per CDR3 protein. The data hold hundreds of thousands of distinct CDR3 sequences, with less than 25% observed a single time. The sample taken for sequencing was blood, either unsorted or a sorted T cell fraction (not recorded which). These receptors were collected from a female donor with ankylosing spondylitis or in good health (not recorded which).

The chain has TRBV5-1 and TRBJ1-1; the D gene is possibly TRBD1 (6 bases). The CDR3 has 14 residues. Germline V gene sequence: CDR1 SGHRS, CDR2 YFSETQ. The V and J ends lost 0 bases and 0 bases respectively, with 6 bases between them. This chain's CDR3 is CASSLEGVNTEAFF. For the CDR3, the DNA is TGCGCCAGCAGCTTGGAGGGGGTGAACACTGAAGCTTTCTTT.

The chain has TRBV29-1 and TRBJ2-6; D gene unclear. The CDR3 runs to 13 residues. The germline V gene has CDR1 SQVTM and CDR2 ANQGSEA. The V end lost 4 bases, the J end lost 0 bases, and 4 bases lay between the germline ends. As DNA, the CDR3 is TGCAGCGTTGCCCTCTCTGGGGCCAACGTCCTGACTTTC. Protein: CSVALSGANVLTF.

V is TRBV5-1 and J is TRBJ2-3; 7 bases line up with TRBD2. Losses at the gene ends were 5 bases for V and 2 bases for J; bases not matched to a gene: 5. This CDR3 spans 14 amino acids. Germline CDR1 SGHRS, CDR2 YFSETQ. The CDR3 region is CASRGGSATDTQYF. In DNA, the CDR3 is TGCGCCAGCAGAGGCGGGAGTGCCACAGATACGCAGTATTTT.

This clonotype was recorded a few times. This rearrangement joins TRBV6-2 or TRBV6-3 to TRBJ1-1; TRBD1 is a possible D gene (6 bases). CDR1 and CDR2 from the germline V gene are MNHEY and SVGEGT. CDR3 length equals 19 residues. V dropped 2 bases and J dropped 6 bases, with 28 bases sitting between them. In DNA, the CDR3 is TGTGCCAGCAGTTACAAACGAGGTGGGGGGACATATTTGACGGCTGAAGCTTTCTTT. Encoded protein: CASSYKRGGGTYLTAEAFF.

This chain joins TRBV28 and TRBJ2-3; the D gene is possibly TRBD1 (6 bases). Germline CDR1 MDHEN, CDR2 SYDVKM. This CDR3 spans 14 amino acids. V lost 5 bases to trimming and J lost 3 bases, with 12 bases between them. The CDR3 here is CASSLGTLTDTQYF. The CDR3 DNA follows: TGTGCCAGCAGTCTCGGGACATTAACAGATACGCAGTATTTT.

This clonotype has more than one count but fewer than ten. V and J are TRBV5-6 and TRBJ2-7, with a weak D call TRBD2 (5 bases). CDR1 SGHDT and CDR2 YYEEEE come from the germline V gene. The CDR3 contains 14 residues. Trimming left V 0 bases short and J 3 bases short, with 10 bases between. CDR3 region: CASSLGFGVYEQYF. CDR3 coding DNA: TGTGCCAGCAGCTTGGGTTTCGGGGTCTACGAGCAGTACTTC. The entire variable domain, with the rest obtained from reference TRBV5-6 and TRBJ2-7, is as follows: DAGVTQSPTHLIKTRGQQVTLRCSPKSGHDTVSWYQQALGQGPQFIFQYYEEEERQRGNFPDRFSGHQFPNYSSELNVNALLLGDSALYLCASSLGFGVYEQYFGPGTRLTVT.

There are many counts of this clonotype. The V call is TRBV20-1, the J call TRBJ1-5; a possible D gene is TRBD1 (6 bases). Between the trimmed V and J ends, which lost 6 bases and 7 bases, there was a span of 16 bases. CDR1 is DFQATT, CDR2 SNEGSKA, per germline (reference sequence). CDR3 length: 13 residues. The CDR3 DNA sequence: TGCAGTGCCCACCCCAGGGGTGGGCAGCCCCAGCATTTT. This gives the protein CSAHPRGGQPQHF.

The CDR3 loop reads CASSQDPGRDTEAFF. In DNA form, the CDR3 reads TGTGCCAGCAGCCAAGACCCCGGGAGAGACACTGAAGCTTTCTTT. The rearrangement joins TRBV4-2 to TRBJ1-1; D unresolved. Between the trimmed V and J ends, which lost 0 bases and 3 bases, there was a span of 11 bases. The CDR3 has 15 residues. Germline V gene data show CDR1 as LGHNA and CDR2 as YNFKEQ.

This clonotype has ten or more counts. At one boundary the junction diverges from the germline segment, which might be a read error. This chain uses TRBV5-1 with TRBJ1-1; no firm D call. The germline gives CDR1 SGHRS, CDR2 YFSETQ. This CDR3 is 13 amino acids long. Written as DNA, the CDR3 is TGTGCCAGCAGCTTAGGAGTGAACACTGAAGCTTTCTTT. It yields the protein CASSLGVNTEAFF.

The CDR3 is CASSRLVDLRTYEQYF. Here the CDR3 DNA reads TGTGCCAGCAGTCGCTTAGTTGACTTACGAACCTACGAGCAGTACTTC. The genes are TRBV7-9 and TRBJ2-7; D unresolved. V dropped 6 bases and J dropped 2 bases, with 20 bases sitting between them. This CDR3 contains 16 residues. Germline V gene sequence: CDR1 SEHNR, CDR2 FQNEAQ (reference sequence).

This clonotype has at least ten counts. This chain uses TRBV25-1 with TRBJ2-1; 14 bases fit TRBD2. The germline CDR1 and CDR2 sequences are MGHDK and SYGVNS. V lost 1 base to trimming and J lost 6 bases; unmatched junction nucleotides: 5. The CDR3 length is 17 residues. CDR3 in amino acids: CASSESRGTSGSNEQFF. As DNA, the CDR3 is TGTGCCAGCAGTGAATCAAGAGGGACTAGCGGGAGCAATGAGCAGTTCTTC.

This clonotype was counted at least ten times. The chain employs TRBV7-9 and TRBJ2-3; TRBD2 matches 13 bases. The CDR3 totals 17 residues. Trimming removed 5 bases from V and 5 bases from J; junction bases left unmatched: 10. Germline V gives CDR1 SEHNR, CDR2 FQNEAQ (reference sequence). The CDR3 DNA sequence: TGTGCCAGCAGCCCACTCGGACTAGCGGGAGCCCGAGATACGCAGTATTTT. Amino acid sequence: CASSPLGLAGARDTQYF. Supplemented by reference TRBV7-9 and TRBJ2-3, the full variable domain reads DTGVSQNPRHKITKRGQNVTFRCDPISEHNRLYWYRQTLGQGPEFLTYFQNEAQLEKSRLLSDRFSAERPKGSFSTLEIQRTEQGDSAMYLCASSPLGLAGARDTQYFGPGTRLTVL.

This clonotype was found many times. This chain links TRBV29-1 with TRBJ1-1; D unresolved. V shed 4 bases and J shed 11 bases, with 20 bases lying between them. This CDR3 spans 13 amino acids. CDR1 and CDR2 (germline): SQVTM, ANQGSEA. CDR3 in amino acids: CSVVIAGPGVAFF. The CDR3 nucleotides are TGCAGCGTTGTAATAGCCGGGCCAGGTGTGGCTTTCTTT.